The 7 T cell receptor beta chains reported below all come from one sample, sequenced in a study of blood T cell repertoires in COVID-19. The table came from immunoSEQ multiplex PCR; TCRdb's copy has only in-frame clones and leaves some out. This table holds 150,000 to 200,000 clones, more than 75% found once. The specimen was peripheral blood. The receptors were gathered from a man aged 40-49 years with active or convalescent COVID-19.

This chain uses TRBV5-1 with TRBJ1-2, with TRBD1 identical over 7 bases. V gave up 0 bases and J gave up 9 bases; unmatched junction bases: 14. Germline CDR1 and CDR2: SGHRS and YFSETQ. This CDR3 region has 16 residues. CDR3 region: CASSLAVAGLTGSYTF. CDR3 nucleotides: TGCGCCAGCAGCTTGGCCGTAGCTGGTCTGACAGGGAGCTACACCTTC.

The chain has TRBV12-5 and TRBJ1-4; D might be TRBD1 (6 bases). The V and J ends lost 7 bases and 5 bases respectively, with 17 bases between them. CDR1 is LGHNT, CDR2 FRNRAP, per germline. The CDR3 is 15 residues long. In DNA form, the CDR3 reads TGTGCTAGTGCCCCAGGGGCAGGGATGAATGAAAAACTGTTTTTT. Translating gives CASAPGAGMNEKLFF. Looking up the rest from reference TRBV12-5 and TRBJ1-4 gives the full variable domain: DARVTQTPRHKVTEMGQEVTMRCQPILGHNTVFWYRQTMMQGLELLAYFRNRAPLDDSGMPKDRFSAEMPDATLATLKIQPSEPRDSAVYFCASAPGAGMNEKLFFGSGTQLSVL.

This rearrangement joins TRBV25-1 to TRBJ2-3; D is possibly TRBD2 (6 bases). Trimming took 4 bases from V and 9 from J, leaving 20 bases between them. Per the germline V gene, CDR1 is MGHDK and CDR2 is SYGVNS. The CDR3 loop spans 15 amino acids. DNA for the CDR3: TGTGCCAGCAGTGGACCGGGACTCCCCAAAGCAACGCAGTATTTT. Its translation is CASSGPGLPKATQYF.

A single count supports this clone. This chain's CDR3 is CASTMTGGYGYTF. The CDR3, as DNA: TGTGCCAGTACCATGACAGGGGGGTATGGCTACACCTTC. The genes are TRBV19 and TRBJ1-2; 9 bases align to TRBD1. This CDR3 region has 13 residues. From germline, CDR1 is LNHDA and CDR2 SQIVND (reference sequence). V lost 7 bases and J lost 5; bases outside the gene matches: 5.

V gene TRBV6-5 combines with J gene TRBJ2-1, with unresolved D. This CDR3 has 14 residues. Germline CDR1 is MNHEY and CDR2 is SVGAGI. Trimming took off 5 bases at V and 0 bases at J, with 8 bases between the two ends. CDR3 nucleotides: TGTGCCAGCAGTCCCCCATCCTCCTACAATGAGCAGTTCTTC. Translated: CASSPPSSYNEQFF.

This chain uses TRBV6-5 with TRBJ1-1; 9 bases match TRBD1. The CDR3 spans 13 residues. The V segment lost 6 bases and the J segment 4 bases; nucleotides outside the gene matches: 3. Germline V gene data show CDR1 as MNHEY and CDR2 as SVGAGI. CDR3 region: CASRQTGGTEAFF. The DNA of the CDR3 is TGTGCCAGCAGGCAGACAGGGGGCACTGAAGCTTTCTTT.

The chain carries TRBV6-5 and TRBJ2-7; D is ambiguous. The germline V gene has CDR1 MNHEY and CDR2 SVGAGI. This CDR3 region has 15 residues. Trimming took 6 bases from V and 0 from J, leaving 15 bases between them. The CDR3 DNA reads TGTGCCAGCAGCTCGGTGGGCCGAAGCTCCTACGAGCAGTACTTC. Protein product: CASSSVGRSSYEQYF.